Presented here are 15 T cell receptor beta chains from one specimen sequenced in a study of CD8+CD57+ T cells in acquired aplastic anemia. Genomic DNA, serving as template, underwent TCR beta VDJ and CDR3 profiling. MiXCR, run by TCRdb on the reads, gives a single entry per CDR3 protein. The top ten clones hold less than 20% of a sample with approximately 57,000 distinct CDR3 sequences, roughly three fifths of them seen once. For sequencing, patients were chosen who had shown expansion of CD8+CD57+ cells by flow cytometry. The sequenced material came from sorted CD4+, CD8+, or CD8+CD57+ T cells (not recorded which) from PBMCs. The receptors here all came from a human donor with aplastic anemia.

The chain is built from TRBV19 and TRBJ2-3; tentatively, D is TRBD1 or TRBD2 (7 bases each). Germline V CDR1 and CDR2: LNHDA, SQIVND (reference sequence). This CDR3 spans 13 amino acids. Trimming cost V 9 bases and J 5 bases, with 15 bases left between them. For the CDR3, the DNA is TGTGCCAGCCAGGGGGGGAACCGAGATACGCAGTATTTT. This sequence encodes CASQGGNRDTQYF.

Relative to its sample, this clonotype is medium-sized. This chain joins TRBV19 and TRBJ2-1; D is uncertain. The CDR3 is 12 amino acids. CDR1 is LNHDA, CDR2 SQIVND, per germline (reference sequence). V was shortened by 3 bases and J by 5 bases, with 5 bases between the two germline ends. Here the CDR3 DNA reads TGTGCCAGTAGTATGCTGGACAATGAGCAGTTCTTC. This encodes CASSMLDNEQFF.

This clonotype appeared once. V is TRBV7-9 and J is TRBJ2-3, with D possibly matching TRBD2 (5 bases). V lost 5 bases and J 2 bases, leaving 11 bases between the germline ends. Looked up from germline, CDR1 is SEHNR and CDR2 is FQNEAQ (reference sequence). This CDR3 contains 14 residues. The CDR3 nucleotides read TGTGCCAGCAGCCCCAGACTACCCACAGATACGCAGTATTTT. Protein sequence: CASSPRLPTDTQYF.

This chain connects TRBV19 to TRBJ1-2, with D perhaps TRBD1 (5 bases). The CDR3 has 13 residues. The V gene's germline CDR1 is LNHDA and CDR2 SQIVND (reference sequence). Trimming removed 5 bases from V and 5 bases from J, with 12 bases in between. As DNA, the CDR3 is TGTGCCAGTAGTCCGGGAGACAGTTATGGCTACACCTTC. It yields the protein CASSPGDSYGYTF.

The chain recombines TRBV6-1 with TRBJ2-2; D is unresolved. The CDR3 spans 15 residues. With 3 bases removed from V and 4 bases from J, the gap between germline ends came to 12 bases. Germline CDR1 MNHNS, CDR2 SASEGT. The CDR3 spells CASSELQRGTGELFF. CDR3 in DNA: TGTGCCAGCAGTGAGTTACAGCGAGGCACCGGGGAGCTGTTTTTT.

The rearrangement links TRBV29-1 to TRBJ2-7, with D perhaps matching TRBD2 (6 bases). Germline CDR1 SQVTM, CDR2 ANQGSEA. V lost 3 bases and J 4 bases, leaving 13 bases between the germline ends. The CDR3 is made up of 13 amino acids. CDR3 DNA sequence: TGCAGCGTTGACGGCGCGGGAACATACGAGCAGTACTTC. It codes for CSVDGAGTYEQYF.

The chain couples TRBV10-3 to TRBJ1-3; perhaps TRBD1 as D (6 bases). Trimming left V 3 bases short and J 3 bases short, with 12 bases between. Per germline, CDR1 ENHRY and CDR2 SYGVKD. The CDR3 consists of 15 residues. The CDR3 sequence is CAISDRGQGGNTIYF. DNA of the CDR3: TGTGCCATCAGTGACCGGGGGCAGGGTGGAAACACCATATATTTT.

This clonotype turned up a few times. J is TRBJ1-5 and V is TRBV2; no firm D call. The CDR3 is 12 residues long. Trimming removed 2 bases from V and 5 bases from J, with 4 bases in between. Germline V gene data show CDR1 as SNHLY and CDR2 as FYNNEI. The CDR3 loop reads CASSERYQPQHF. The CDR3 DNA sequence: TGTGCCAGCAGTGAACGTTATCAGCCCCAGCATTTT. Looking up the rest from reference TRBV2 and TRBJ1-5 gives the full variable domain: EPEVTQTPSHQVTQMGQEVILRCVPISNHLYFYWYRQILGQKVEFLVSFYNNEISEKSEIFDDQFSVERPDGSNFTLKIRSTKLEDSAMYFCASSERYQPQHFGDGTRLSIL.

This rearrangement joins TRBV29-1 to TRBJ2-1; the match to TRBD2 covers 8 bases. This CDR3 spans 14 amino acids. Germline CDR1 and CDR2: SQVTM and ANQGSEA. V trimming: 7 bases; J trimming: 6 bases; junction bases outside the gene matches: 11. The CDR3 coding sequence is TGCAGCGCTTTCTCTACTAGCGGTACCAATGAGCAGTTCTTC. Encoded protein: CSAFSTSGTNEQFF.

The V call is TRBV7-2, the J call TRBJ1-1; D gene ambiguous. CDR1 SGHTA and CDR2 FQGNSA come from the germline V gene. The ends were cut back, 1 base at V and 6 bases at J, with 6 bases in the middle. The CDR3 contains 12 residues. The CDR3 DNA is TGTGCCAGCAGCTTAGGGGTGTCTGAAGCTTTCTTT. Its protein is CASSLGVSEAFF. The whole variable domain, filled in from reference TRBV7-2 and TRBJ1-1, reads GAGVSQSPSNKVTEKGKDVELRCDPISGHTALYWYRQSLGQGLEFLIYFQGNSAPDKSGLPSDRFSAERTGGSVSTLTIQRTQQEDSAVYLCASSLGVSEAFFGQGTRLTVV.

Worth noting for this clonotype: The junction does not match germline at one end; this may be a read error. The genes are TRBV15 and TRBJ2-2, with D maybe TRBD2 (6 bases). Germline values: CDR1 LNHNV, CDR2 YYDKDF (reference sequence). The CDR3 loop spans 14 amino acids. The DNA for the CDR3 is TGTGCCACCAGCAGAGAAGAGGGTGGCGGGGAGCTGTCTTTT. Protein product: CATSREEGGGELSF.

This clonotype has a handful of counts. This chain connects TRBV19 to TRBJ1-2, with 7 positions matching TRBD1. Trimming removed 4 bases from V and 3 bases from J; junction bases left unmatched: 5. The CDR3 spans 14 residues. Germline CDR1 LNHDA, CDR2 SQIVND (reference sequence). The CDR3 loop reads CASSTGDRYYGYTF. CDR3 coding DNA: TGTGCCAGTAGTACAGGGGACAGATACTATGGCTACACCTTC.

The chain employs TRBV29-1 and TRBJ1-1; D might be TRBD1 (6 bases). From germline, CDR1 is SQVTM and CDR2 ANQGSEA. V was trimmed by 8 bases and J by 3 bases, leaving 19 bases between them. The CDR3 sequence is 14 residues long. As DNA, the CDR3 is TGCAGCATTCGAGGGGGGGGGTCCGACACTGAAGCTTTCTTT. Protein product: CSIRGGGSDTEAFF.

The rearrangement links TRBV13 to TRBJ2-7; D may be TRBD1 (5 bases). CDR3 length equals 13 residues. CDR1 PRHDT and CDR2 FYEKMQ come from the germline V gene (reference sequence). Trimming left V 8 bases short and J 6 bases short, with 17 bases between. The CDR3 spells CASGEKGASEQYF. The DNA of the CDR3 is TGTGCCAGCGGCGAGAAAGGGGCGTCCGAGCAGTACTTC.

The table lists this clonotype with a count of one. The chain links TRBV20-1 to TRBJ2-7, with D possibly being TRBD2 (5 bases). This CDR3 region has 14 residues. Germline-derived CDR1 and CDR2 are DFQATT and SNEGSKA (reference sequence). Trimming removed 0 bases from V and 3 bases from J, with 12 bases in between. This CDR3 is CSARDRRGGYEQYF. CDR3 nucleotide sequence: TGCAGTGCTAGAGATAGAAGAGGAGGCTACGAGCAGTACTTC.